A single sample gave rise to the 23 T cell receptor beta chains below, sequenced in a study of blood T cell repertoires in COVID-19. Some clones are missing from TCRdb's copy, which holds only in-frame ones; the method was immunoSEQ multiplex PCR. The data show 210,000 or so clones, around 90% seen once. The specimen was PBMCs or T cells enriched from blood (not recorded which). These TCRs come from a man aged 25-45 years who had recovered from COVID-19.

The genes are TRBV4-1 and TRBJ1-1; TRBD1 might be the D (6 bases). Germline V gene sequence: CDR1 MGHRA, CDR2 YSYEKL. CDR3 length: 14 residues. V was shortened by 5 bases and J by 6 bases, with 16 bases between the two germline ends. The CDR3 coding sequence is TGCGCCAGCAGCGGATGGACAGACGGACCTGAAGCTTTCTTT. It yields the protein CASSGWTDGPEAFF.

The chain carries TRBV4-2 and TRBJ2-4; D unresolved. This CDR3 is 16 amino acids long. Germline assignment: CDR1 LGHNA and CDR2 YNFKEQ. V dropped 4 bases and J dropped 1 base, with 14 bases sitting between them. The CDR3 sequence: CASSPSPSVAKNIQYF. In DNA form, the CDR3 reads TGTGCCAGCAGCCCATCGCCGTCAGTTGCCAAAAACATTCAGTACTTC.

In this sample, this clone turned up once. The V gene is TRBV28, the J gene TRBJ1-5; 9 nucleotides match TRBD1. V dropped 5 bases and J dropped 3; count of bases not matched to a gene: 8. The CDR3 spans 16 residues. The germline V gene has CDR1 MDHEN and CDR2 SYDVKM. CDR3 protein: CASSPFRTGDNQPQHF. The CDR3 DNA sequence: TGTGCCAGCAGTCCATTTCGGACAGGGGACAATCAGCCCCAGCATTTT.

This clone has a single count. The chain recombines TRBV30 with TRBJ1-2; the match to TRBD1 covers 7 bases. Germline V CDR1 and CDR2: GTSNPN, SVGIG (reference sequence). The CDR3 runs to 14 residues. Trimming took 1 base from V and 9 from J; bases not matched to a gene: 11. CDR3 coding DNA: TGTGCCTGGAGTGGCAAACAGGGGTGGTTTAGCTACACCTTC. Protein sequence: CAWSGKQGWFSYTF. The whole variable domain, remainder taken from reference TRBV30 and TRBJ1-2, is SQTIHQWPATLVQPVGSPLSLECTVEGTSNPNLYWYRQAAGRGLQLLFYSVGIGQISSEVPQNLSASRPQDRQFILSSKKLLLSDSGFYLCAWSGKQGWFSYTFGSGTRLTVV.

The chain has TRBV28 and TRBJ1-4; 7 bases match TRBD1. Germline V gene lookup returns CDR1 MDHEN and CDR2 SYDVKM. This CDR3 spans 16 amino acids. V lost 3 bases to trimming and J lost 5 bases; unmatched junction nucleotides: 9. This chain's CDR3 is CASSLPPGQSNEKLFF. The CDR3 DNA sequence: TGTGCCAGCAGTTTGCCCCCGGGACAGTCAAATGAAAAACTGTTTTTT.

This chain links TRBV9 with TRBJ2-7, with D perhaps TRBD2 (5 bases). The CDR3 loop spans 10 amino acids. The V gene lost 7 bases and the J gene lost 8 bases, with 10 bases spanning the gap. CDR1 and CDR2 from the germline V gene are SGDLS and YYNGEE. For the CDR3, the DNA is TGTGCCAGCCCCGTCGGGAAGCAGTACTTC. Translation: CASPVGKQYF.

This sequence joins TRBV5-1 and TRBJ1-2, with TRBD1 identical over 9 bases. The germline CDR1 and CDR2 sequences are SGHRS and YFSETQ. The CDR3 consists of 15 residues. The junction had 10 bases not matched to a gene; V was cut back by 6 bases and J by 4 bases. The CDR3, as DNA: TGCGCCAGCACCGTCGGGACAGGGAATCGCTATGGCTACACCTTC. Protein sequence: CASTVGTGNRYGYTF. Based on the CDR3 plus reference TRBV5-1 and TRBJ1-2, the full variable domain is KAGVTQTPRYLIKTRGQQVTLSCSPISGHRSVSWYQQTPGQGLQFLFEYFSETQRNKGNFPGRFSGRQFSNSRSEMNVSTLELGDSALYLCASTVGTGNRYGYTFGSGTRLTVV.

The genes are TRBV3-1 (or the pseudogene TRBV3-2) and TRBJ1-2, with 7 bases matching TRBD1. V was clipped by 5 bases and J by 6 bases; unmatched bases: 3. Germline-derived CDR1 and CDR2 are LGHDT and YNNKEL (reference sequence). The CDR3 loop spans 12 amino acids. CDR3 nucleotide sequence: TGTGCCAGCAGCGGGACAGCGGATGGCTACACCTTC. Translating gives CASSGTADGYTF.

J is TRBJ1-2 and V is TRBV9; TRBD1 aligns across 7 bases. This CDR3 is built from 18 residues. Per germline, CDR1 SGDLS and CDR2 YYNGEE. After removal of 0 bases from V and 5 bases from J, the junction contained 16 bases not matched to a gene. The CDR3 coding sequence is TGTGCCAGCAGCGTAGTTCCTGCCGGTGCAGGGGGTGGGTATGGCTACACCTTC. Amino acid sequence: CASSVVPAGAGGGYGYTF.

This clone was recorded once. The chain links TRBV28 to TRBJ1-5, with 7 positions matching TRBD1. Germline CDR1 MDHEN, CDR2 SYDVKM. The CDR3 contains 19 residues. With V trimmed by 6 bases and J by 0 bases, 17 bases remained unmatched. CDR3 region: CASRKTSGQMVASNQPQHF. Here the CDR3 DNA reads TGTGCCAGCAGGAAAACCTCGGGACAGATGGTCGCTAGCAATCAGCCCCAGCATTTT.

This clone occurred once. The V and J genes are TRBV6-5 and TRBJ2-7; 11 bases fit TRBD2. Per germline, CDR1 MNHEY and CDR2 SVGAGI. Trimming at V came to 2 bases and at J to 1 base, leaving 4 bases not matched to a gene. The CDR3 loop spans 16 amino acids. CDR3 protein: CASSYTRLAGSYEQYF. The CDR3 region has the DNA TGTGCCAGCAGTTACACCCGACTAGCGGGGTCCTACGAGCAGTACTTC.

The chain has TRBV19 and TRBJ1-5; D gene uncertain. CDR1 and CDR2 (germline): LNHDA, SQIVND (reference sequence). The CDR3 has 13 residues. V was clipped by 7 bases and J by 5 bases, with 12 bases between them. CDR3 in DNA: TGTGCCAGTACAAGGCAAGCGCATCAGCCCCAGCATTTT. Translated: CASTRQAHQPQHF.

This chain uses TRBV7-8 with TRBJ1-1, with 10 bases that match TRBD1. The CDR3 has 18 amino acids. Germline assignment: CDR1 SGHVS and CDR2 FQNEAQ. The J segment lost 0 bases and the V segment lost 2 bases, leaving 9 bases of the junction unmatched. As DNA, the CDR3 is TGTGCCAGCAGCTTACCCCATCGGGACAGGGGAGTGAACACTGAAGCTTTCTTT. Residues: CASSLPHRDRGVNTEAFF. Full variable domain (missing parts from reference TRBV7-8 and TRBJ1-1): GAGVSQSPRYKVAKRGQDVALRCDPISGHVSLFWYQQALGQGPEFLTYFQNEAQLDKSGLPSDRFFAERPEGSVSTLKIQRTQQEDSAVYLCASSLPHRDRGVNTEAFFGQGTRLTVV.

V gene TRBV20-1 combines with J gene TRBJ2-1, with 16 bases aligning to TRBD2. The CDR3 contains 19 residues. Germline values: CDR1 DFQATT, CDR2 SNEGSKA (reference sequence). The V gene end was trimmed by 3 bases and the J gene end by 7 bases; junction bases not matched to a gene: 15. In DNA, the CDR3 is TGCAGTGCTAGTAGATCGTCGGGACTAGCGGGAGGGTTTGGTAATGAGCAGTTCTTC. Amino acids: CSASRSSGLAGGFGNEQFF.

The gene calls are TRBV28 and TRBJ2-7; the match to TRBD1 covers 10 bases. V lost 4 bases and J lost 7; bases outside the gene matches: 10. The CDR3 runs 15 residues. CDR1 and CDR2 from the germline V gene are MDHEN and SYDVKM. In nucleotides, the CDR3 is TGTGCCAGCAGTTCGACCGGGACAGGGGACCGGGAGCAGTACTTC. Protein sequence: CASSSTGTGDREQYF.

The chain is built from TRBV30 and TRBJ2-7; D is possibly TRBD2 (5 bases). Trimming pared 1 base from V and 2 bases from J, leaving 18 bases between. Germline assignment: CDR1 GTSNPN and CDR2 SVGIG (reference sequence). This CDR3 contains 16 residues. DNA for the CDR3: TGTGCCTGGAGTGCCGCAGTGGGAGTATTAACCTACGAGCAGTACTTC. It translates to CAWSAAVGVLTYEQYF.

The chain is built from TRBV9 and TRBJ2-1; D not certain. The germline V and J ends were trimmed by 0 bases and 0 bases, with 7 bases remaining between them. From germline, CDR1 is SGDLS and CDR2 YYNGEE. The CDR3 has 15 residues. The CDR3 DNA reads TGTGCCAGCAGCGTAGTCCCAGGCTCCTACAATGAGCAGTTCTTC. Its translation is CASSVVPGSYNEQFF.

This clone was seen only a few times. This chain connects TRBV28 to TRBJ1-1; TRBD1 is a possible D gene (6 bases). Germline V gives CDR1 MDHEN, CDR2 SYDVKM. Trimming removed 4 bases from V and 7 bases from J, with 13 bases in between. The CDR3 covers 13 residues. The CDR3 region is CASSSTGTIEAFF. The CDR3 DNA follows: TGTGCCAGCAGTTCAACCGGGACAATTGAAGCTTTCTTT.

This clone was detected a few times. Other DNA sequences of this sample code for an identical CDR3. V and J are TRBV25-1 and TRBJ1-1; no clear D gene. The CDR3 spans 13 residues. V shed 6 bases and J shed 3 bases, with 11 bases lying between them. Germline V CDR1 and CDR2: MGHDK, SYGVNS. The CDR3 reads CASSRGDHTEAFF. DNA of the CDR3: TGTGCCAGCAGCAGAGGAGACCACACTGAAGCTTTCTTT.

V and J are TRBV11-1 and TRBJ2-3; 8 bases are a match to TRBD2. The V segment lost 0 bases and the J segment 6 bases; nucleotides outside the gene matches: 11. The CDR3 loop spans 17 amino acids. Per the germline V gene, CDR1 is SGHAT and CDR2 is FQDESV (reference sequence). The CDR3: CASSLAAPGGGPDTQYF. CDR3 sequence (DNA): TGTGCCAGCAGCTTAGCTGCCCCCGGCGGGGGGCCGGATACGCAGTATTTT.

J is TRBJ1-2 and V is TRBV4-1; the D is unclear. There are 14 residues in the CDR3. The V end lost 5 bases, the J end lost 3 bases, and 13 bases lay between the germline ends. Germline V gene lookup returns CDR1 MGHRA and CDR2 YSYEKL. CDR3 amino acids: CASSDQLLYYGYTF. The DNA of the CDR3 is TGCGCCAGCAGCGATCAACTCCTCTACTATGGCTACACCTTC.

V is TRBV19 and J is TRBJ2-1, with unresolved D. CDR3 size: 12 residues. Trimming took 3 bases from V and 6 from J, leaving 6 bases between them. The germline V gene has CDR1 LNHDA and CDR2 SQIVND (reference sequence). This CDR3 reads CASSIPRNEQFF. CDR3 bases: TGTGCCAGTAGTATCCCGCGCAATGAGCAGTTCTTC.

The rearrangement links TRBV2 to TRBJ1-6; D is unclear. The CDR3 sequence is 15 residues long. Germline V gene data show CDR1 as SNHLY and CDR2 as FYNNEI. V was pared by 8 bases and J by 0 bases, with 11 bases between. The CDR3 DNA reads as TGTGCCAGCCAACGGGAAGGCTCCTATAATTCACCCCTCCACTTT. It yields the protein CASQREGSYNSPLHF. The full variable domain, its missing parts supplied by reference TRBV2 and TRBJ1-6, is EPEVTQTPSHQVTQMGQEVILRCVPISNHLYFYWYRQILGQKVEFLVSFYNNEISEKSEIFDDQFSVERPDGSNFTLKIRSTKLEDSAMYFCASQREGSYNSPLHFGNGTRLTVT.